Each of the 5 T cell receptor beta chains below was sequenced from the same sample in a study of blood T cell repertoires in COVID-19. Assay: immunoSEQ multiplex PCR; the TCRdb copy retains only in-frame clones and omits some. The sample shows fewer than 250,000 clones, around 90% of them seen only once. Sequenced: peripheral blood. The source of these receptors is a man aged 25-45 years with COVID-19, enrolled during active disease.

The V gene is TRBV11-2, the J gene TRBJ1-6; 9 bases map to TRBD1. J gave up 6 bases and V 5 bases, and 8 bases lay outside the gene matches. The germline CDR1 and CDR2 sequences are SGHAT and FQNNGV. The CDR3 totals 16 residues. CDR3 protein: CASSLGTGTSNSPLHF. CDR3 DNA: TGTGCCAGCAGCCTCGGGACAGGGACAAGTAATTCACCCCTCCACTTT.

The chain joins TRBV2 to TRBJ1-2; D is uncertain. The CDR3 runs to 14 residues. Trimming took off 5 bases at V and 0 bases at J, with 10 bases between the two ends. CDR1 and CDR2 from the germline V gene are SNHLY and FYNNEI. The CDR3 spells CASSPFAANYGYTF. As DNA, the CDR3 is TGTGCCAGCAGTCCCTTCGCAGCTAACTATGGCTACACCTTC.

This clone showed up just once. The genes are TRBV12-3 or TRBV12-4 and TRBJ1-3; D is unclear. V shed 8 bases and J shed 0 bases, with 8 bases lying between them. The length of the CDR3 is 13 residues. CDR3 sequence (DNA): TGTGCCAGCGATGGCGGCTCTGGAAACACCATATATTTT. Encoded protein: CASDGGSGNTIYF.

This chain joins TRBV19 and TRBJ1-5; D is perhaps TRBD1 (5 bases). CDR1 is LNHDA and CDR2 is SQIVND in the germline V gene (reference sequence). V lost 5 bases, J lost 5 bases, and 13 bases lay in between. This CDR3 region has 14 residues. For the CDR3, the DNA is TGTGCCAGTAGTGTTGACACAGGAGATCAGCCCCAGCATTTT. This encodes CASSVDTGDQPQHF.

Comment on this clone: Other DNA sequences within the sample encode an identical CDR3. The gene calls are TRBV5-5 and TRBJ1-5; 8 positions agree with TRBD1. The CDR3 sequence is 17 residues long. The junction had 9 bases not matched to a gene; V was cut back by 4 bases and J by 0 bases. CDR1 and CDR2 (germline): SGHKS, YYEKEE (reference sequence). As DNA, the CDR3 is TGTGCCAGCAGCGCCGGGACAGGTTCCTATAGCAATCAGCCCCAGCATTTT. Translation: CASSAGTGSYSNQPQHF. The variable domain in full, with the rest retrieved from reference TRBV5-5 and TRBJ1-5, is DAGVTQSPTHLIKTRGQQVTLRCSPISGHKSVSWYQQVLGQGPQFIFQYYEKEERGRGNFPDRFSARQFPNYSSELNVNALLLGDSALYLCASSAGTGSYSNQPQHFGDGTRLSIL.